Following are 8 T cell receptor beta chains from one sample sequenced in a study of prognosis after radiotherapy for stage I lung cancer. Amplification of TCR beta CDR3 from genomic DNA used two-round multiplex PCR. Every TRBV and TRBJ gene had its own specific primer in first-round PCR. TCRdb reanalysed the multiplex PCR reads using MiXCR and keeps one entry per CDR3 protein. The sample shows over 14,000 distinct CDR3 sequences, about 30% of them seen only once. The sequenced sample was PBMCs, obtained before or after stereotactic body radiation therapy (not recorded which). These receptors originate from a donor at least 50 years old with non-small cell lung cancer.

This clonotype was detected many times. The chain has TRBV5-4 and TRBJ2-7, with 11 nucleotides matching TRBD2. This CDR3 has 15 amino acids. Trimming at V came to 3 bases and at J to 6 bases, leaving 8 bases not matched to a gene. Germline V CDR1 and CDR2: SGHNT, YYREEE (reference sequence). The CDR3 reads CASSSLLAGVAEQYF. CDR3 DNA: TGTGCCAGCAGCTCCCTACTAGCGGGAGTCGCCGAGCAGTACTTC.

This clonotype is medium-sized. The chain joins TRBV20-1 to TRBJ2-1; TRBD1 might be the D (6 bases). Germline V gives CDR1 DFQATT, CDR2 SNEGSKA (reference sequence). With 1 base removed from V and 4 bases from J, the gap between germline ends came to 14 bases. The CDR3 runs 15 residues. CDR3 nucleotides: TGCAGTGCTAGAGGAGGGGCCAGGGGATACAATGAGCAGTTCTTC. Translating it yields CSARGGARGYNEQFF.

This clonotype is medium-sized. This chain joins TRBV7-6 and TRBJ2-1; the D gene is possibly TRBD2 (5 bases). V was trimmed by 4 bases and J by 8 bases, leaving 9 bases between them. CDR3 size: 12 residues. CDR1 and CDR2 from the germline V gene are SGHVS and FNYEAQ. The chain's CDR3 is CASSSWRDEQFF. The CDR3 DNA is TGTGCCAGCAGCTCCTGGCGGGATGAGCAGTTCTTC.

This clonotype is termed medium-sized (0.01 to 0.1%). The chain links TRBV24-1 to TRBJ2-3; TRBD2 agrees at 8 bases. With 4 bases clipped from V and 2 bases from J, the junction kept 7 bases outside the gene matches. The CDR3 spans 16 residues. From germline, CDR1 is KGHDR and CDR2 SFDVKD. CDR3 nucleotide sequence: TGTGCCACCAGTGACCCAACTAGCGGCCCCACAGATACGCAGTATTTT. The encoded protein is CATSDPTSGPTDTQYF.

This clonotype was counted at least ten times. V and J are TRBV18 and TRBJ1-5; a weak D match, TRBD1 (6 bases). This CDR3 is 14 amino acids long. V was cut by 6 bases and J by 1 base, with 10 bases left in between. CDR1 and CDR2 (germline): KGHSH, LQKENI. DNA of the CDR3: TGTGCCAGCTCGCGGGGGCCCAGCAATCAGCCCCAGCATTTT. Translated: CASSRGPSNQPQHF.

With regard to this clonotype: A read error may account for a junction end that differs from germline. The J gene is TRBJ1-2, the V gene TRBV20-1; TRBD1 matches at 12 bases. Germline V lookup: CDR1 DFQATT, CDR2 SNEGSKA (reference sequence). The CDR3 sequence is 16 residues long. In DNA, the CDR3 is TGCAGTGCTAGGAAATCCGGGACAGGGGGCGGTTATGGCTTCACCTTC. Translating gives CSARKSGTGGGYGFTF.

In its sample, this clonotype ranks as medium-sized (0.01 to 0.1%). This sequence joins TRBV7-8 and TRBJ1-5; D unresolved. The CDR3 loop spans 13 amino acids. From germline, CDR1 is SGHVS and CDR2 FQNEAQ. V was trimmed by 3 bases and J by 6 bases, leaving 9 bases between them. CDR3 loop: CASSFDGSQPQHF. CDR3 nucleotide sequence: TGTGCCAGCAGCTTTGACGGAAGTCAGCCCCAGCATTTT.

The table lists this clonotype with a few counts. The chain couples TRBV28 to TRBJ1-4; weak D call: TRBD1 (6 bases). Germline V gives CDR1 MDHEN, CDR2 SYDVKM. This CDR3 region has 16 residues. Trimming left V 4 bases short and J 2 bases short, with 14 bases between. CDR3: CASSSFTGMTNEKLFF. Written as DNA, the CDR3 is TGTGCCAGCAGTTCATTTACAGGGATGACTAATGAAAAACTGTTTTTT.